The sequence of this T cell receptor (beta chain) was determined in a study of blood T cell repertoires in COVID-19. Whole-study context: COVID-19 samples, acute and convalescent, were from the United States, Italy and Spain. The cDNA or gDNA used as material had been derived from T cells, B-cell-depleted T cells, or PBMCs.

Trimming pared 5 bases from V and 5 bases from J, leaving 15 bases between. Per germline, CDR1 SGHTA and CDR2 FQGNSA. This CDR3 region has 14 residues. As processed by the authors: Nucleated cell counts were estimated from reference gene primer amplification. Sequencing was performed with immunoSEQ multiplex PCR; in TCRdb, only in-frame clones are kept and a portion is missing. The D gene and trimming were derived from the DNA, and the V and J assignments and clone size from that table. The table records 450,000 or so clones, 89% of them present only once. This clone was detected only once. The clonotype comes from a woman aged 40-49 years with COVID-19, enrolled during active disease. The chain couples TRBV7-2 to TRBJ2-5; D call uncertain. Sequencing was carried out using peripheral blood. DNA of the CDR3: TGTGCCAGCAGCCTTGCGTATGGGCAGGAGACCCAGTACTTC. It encodes CASSLAYGQETQYF.